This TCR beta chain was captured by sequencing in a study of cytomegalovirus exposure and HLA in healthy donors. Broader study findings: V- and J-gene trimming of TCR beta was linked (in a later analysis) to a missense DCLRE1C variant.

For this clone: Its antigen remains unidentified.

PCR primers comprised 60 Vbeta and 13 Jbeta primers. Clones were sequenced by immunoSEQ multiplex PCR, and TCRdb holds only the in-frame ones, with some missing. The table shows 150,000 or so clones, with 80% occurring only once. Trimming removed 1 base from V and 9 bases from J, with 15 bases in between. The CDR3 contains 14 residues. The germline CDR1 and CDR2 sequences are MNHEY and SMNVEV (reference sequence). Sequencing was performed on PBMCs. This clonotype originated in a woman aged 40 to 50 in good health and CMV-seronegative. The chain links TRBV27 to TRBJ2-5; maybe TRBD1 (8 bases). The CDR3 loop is CASSLYGQGGSQYF. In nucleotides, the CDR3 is TGTGCCAGCAGTTTATATGGACAGGGAGGGTCCCAGTACTTC.